A single sample is the source of the 24 T cell receptor beta chains below, sequenced in a study of identical twins. Using its own MiXCR run on the 5' RACE reads, TCRdb lists one record per CDR3 protein. The sample contains over 500,000 distinct CDR3 sequences, under 25% of which appear only once. These data were likewise used in another study, on T cells expressing NK-cell markers.

Sample: CD4+ T cells sorted from blood. These receptors were obtained from a woman under 30 in good health.

The genes are TRBV12-3 or TRBV12-4 and TRBJ1-4; D is undetermined. The CDR3 has 14 residues. The V end lost 3 bases, the J end lost 4 bases, and 9 bases lay between the germline ends. The CDR3 region has the DNA TGTGCCAGCAGTTTGAACCTCGGTAATGAAAAACTGTTTTTT. Protein sequence: CASSLNLGNEKLFF.

The chain employs TRBV9 and TRBJ2-7; 7 positions match TRBD1. With 0 bases clipped from V and 4 bases from J, the junction kept 7 bases outside the gene matches. CDR1 is SGDLS, CDR2 YYNGEE, per germline. CDR3 size: 15 residues. CDR3 nucleotide sequence: TGTGCCAGCAGCGTAGGACAGGGTATTGTGTACGAGCAGTACTTC. This translates into CASSVGQGIVYEQYF.

The chain carries TRBV25-1 and TRBJ1-2, with a possible D match to TRBD1 (5 bases). Germline CDR1 reads MGHDK; CDR2 reads SYGVNS. V was shortened by 6 bases and J by 4 bases, with 6 bases between the two germline ends. This CDR3 contains 11 residues. CDR3 amino acids: CASRGLYGYTF. For the CDR3, the DNA is TGTGCCAGCAGGGGACTCTATGGCTACACCTTC.

The chain carries TRBV18 and TRBJ2-1; either TRBD1 or TRBD2 may supply D (5 bases each). The CDR3 has 13 residues. Trimming took 7 bases from V and 4 from J, leaving 11 bases between them. The V gene's germline CDR1 is KGHSH and CDR2 LQKENI. The chain's CDR3 is CASYGGRYNEQFF. Here the CDR3 DNA reads TGTGCCAGCTATGGGGGTCGGTACAATGAGCAGTTCTTC.

This clonotype was detected a few times. The rearrangement links TRBV5-6 to TRBJ2-7; D might be TRBD1 (6 bases). The germline gives CDR1 SGHDT, CDR2 YYEEEE. The V and J ends lost 4 bases and 2 bases respectively, with 10 bases between them. This CDR3 spans 13 amino acids. The CDR3 sequence is CASSTGQTYEQYF. CDR3 coding DNA: TGTGCCAGCAGCACCGGACAGACCTACGAGCAGTACTTC.

This clonotype was found a few times. The V call is TRBV6-1, the J call TRBJ2-2; D is perhaps TRBD2 (6 bases). V lost 6 bases and J lost 5, with 16 bases in between. The CDR3 consists of 15 residues. Germline lookup yields CDR1 MNHNS and CDR2 SASEGT. The CDR3 sequence is CASRWQGGGTGELFF. The CDR3 DNA reads as TGTGCCAGCAGGTGGCAGGGAGGAGGGACCGGGGAGCTGTTTTTT.

This clonotype has a handful of counts. The chain is built from TRBV20-1 and TRBJ2-3; 8 bases are shared with TRBD2. The CDR3 totals 14 residues. V shed 6 bases and J 2 bases; nucleotides not matched to a gene: 7. In germline, CDR1 is DFQATT, CDR2 SNEGSKA (reference sequence). CDR3 loop: CSASWGLDTDTQYF. CDR3 bases: TGCAGTGCCTCCTGGGGACTAGACACAGATACGCAGTATTTT.

A few counts support this clonotype. This chain uses TRBV11-2 with TRBJ2-5, with D possibly TRBD2 on 6 matching bases. This CDR3 is 17 amino acids long. Germline CDR1 SGHAT, CDR2 FQNNGV. V was shortened by 0 bases and J by 1 base, with 15 bases between the two germline ends. CDR3 DNA: TGTGCCAGCAGCTTAGAGTATGCGGTTAGCGGCCAAGAGACCCAGTACTTC. Translating gives CASSLEYAVSGQETQYF.

Many counts were recorded for this clonotype. The CDR3 DNA is TGCAGTGCCCAGGGGGCAGTAAATTCACCCCTCCACTTT. It translates to CSAQGAVNSPLHF. The rearrangement joins TRBV20-1 to TRBJ1-6; TRBD1 agrees at 8 bases. The J segment lost 7 bases and the V segment lost 6 bases, leaving 5 bases of the junction unmatched. Per germline, CDR1 DFQATT and CDR2 SNEGSKA (reference sequence). The CDR3 totals 13 residues.

The chain has TRBV12-3 or TRBV12-4 and TRBJ1-1; tentative D call: TRBD1 (5 bases). V was pared by 7 bases and J by 3 bases, with 15 bases between. The CDR3 is 14 amino acids. The CDR3 region is CASTLRGGYTEAFF. The DNA for the CDR3 is TGTGCCAGCACACTAAGGGGAGGGTACACTGAAGCTTTCTTT.

This chain uses TRBV6-1 with TRBJ2-7; TRBD1 agrees at 10 bases. V shed 6 bases and J 5 bases; nucleotides not matched to a gene: 10. The CDR3 loop spans 15 amino acids. Germline V gives CDR1 MNHNS, CDR2 SASEGT. DNA for the CDR3: TGTGCCAGCAGCTCAGCTGGGACAGGGGCTAACGAGCAGTACTTC. As protein: CASSSAGTGANEQYF.

This clonotype was counted a few times. The chain employs TRBV12-3 or TRBV12-4 and TRBJ2-1; TRBD2 is a possible D gene (6 bases). Between the trimmed V and J ends, which lost 6 bases and 0 bases, there was a span of 12 bases. CDR3 length: 15 amino acids. The CDR3 reads CASRLGLSSYNEQFF. CDR3 DNA sequence: TGTGCCAGCAGGTTGGGACTGAGCTCCTACAATGAGCAGTTCTTC.

This clonotype came up a few times. The V and J genes are TRBV5-5 and TRBJ2-7; 8 positions match TRBD2. The CDR3 extends over 13 amino acids. V lost 3 bases to trimming and J lost 7 bases; unmatched junction nucleotides: 6. Germline V gene sequence: CDR1 SGHKS, CDR2 YYEKEE (reference sequence). The chain's CDR3 is CASSSYSSGEQYF. CDR3 DNA: TGTGCCAGCAGCTCTTATTCTAGCGGGGAGCAGTACTTC.

The rearrangement joins TRBV20-1 to TRBJ1-1, with a possible D match to TRBD1 (6 bases). The V end lost 2 bases, the J end lost 1 base, and 11 bases lay between the germline ends. CDR3 length equals 14 residues. Germline CDR1 DFQATT, CDR2 SNEGSKA (reference sequence). The CDR3 is CSARKGGKNTEAFF. The CDR3 region has the DNA TGCAGTGCTAGAAAAGGGGGGAAGAACACTGAAGCTTTCTTT.

This clonotype was counted between two and nine times. The rearrangement joins TRBV20-1 to TRBJ2-1; D possibly corresponds to TRBD2 (7 bases). This CDR3 has 11 amino acids. Germline lookup yields CDR1 DFQATT and CDR2 SNEGSKA (reference sequence). Trimming took 1 base from V and 14 from J, leaving 12 bases between them. DNA of the CDR3: TGCAGTGCTAGAGTTAGGGGGGGAGAGTTCTTC. It translates to CSARVRGGEFF.

The chain couples TRBV20-1 to TRBJ2-5; D is undetermined. This CDR3 spans 12 amino acids. The germline V gene encodes CDR1 DFQATT and CDR2 SNEGSKA (reference sequence). V lost 6 bases and J 4 bases, leaving 12 bases between the germline ends. The CDR3 loop is CSAVRTGETQYF. The CDR3 nucleotides are TGCAGTGCCGTCCGGACCGGAGAGACCCAGTACTTC.

The V gene is TRBV4-3, the J gene TRBJ2-3; tentative D call: TRBD2 (6 bases). The germline V and J ends were trimmed by 1 base and 0 bases, with 11 bases remaining between them. Germline assignment: CDR1 LGHNA and CDR2 YSLEER. The CDR3 spans 16 residues. CDR3 sequence (DNA): TGCGCCAGCAGCCAAGGGGGACTCCGCAGCACAGATACGCAGTATTTT. This gives the protein CASSQGGLRSTDTQYF.

This clonotype was observed a few times. This chain joins TRBV20-1 and TRBJ2-5, with D perhaps being TRBD1 or TRBD2 (5 bases each). CDR1 and CDR2 (germline): DFQATT, SNEGSKA (reference sequence). This CDR3 region has 9 residues. V was clipped by 8 bases and J by 5 bases, with 6 bases between them. CDR3 coding DNA: TGCAGTTGGGGGGAGACCCAGTACTTC. The encoded protein is CSWGETQYF.

This clonotype has more than one count but fewer than ten. The genes are TRBV7-2 and TRBJ1-4, with D unresolved. Trimming took 1 base from V and 5 from J, leaving 11 bases between them. Germline V gene sequence: CDR1 SGHTA, CDR2 FQGNSA. This CDR3 spans 15 amino acids. CDR3 in DNA: TGTGCCAGCAGCTTAGTAAGGTCTCTAAATGAAAAACTGTTTTTT. This codes for CASSLVRSLNEKLFF. Together with reference TRBV7-2 and TRBJ1-4, the CDR3 gives the full variable domain: GAGVSQSPSNKVTEKGKDVELRCDPISGHTALYWYRQSLGQGLEFLIYFQGNSAPDKSGLPSDRFSAERTGGSVSTLTIQRTQQEDSAVYLCASSLVRSLNEKLFFGSGTQLSVL.

This clonotype was observed a few times. V and J are TRBV6-1 and TRBJ2-7; 10 nucleotides line up with TRBD2. This CDR3 comprises 18 residues. J was trimmed by 0 bases and V by 8 bases; bases with no gene match: 16. Germline V gene lookup returns CDR1 MNHNS and CDR2 SASEGT. The CDR3 DNA follows: TGTGCCAGCCGAACCCCGTCGGGACTAGCGATGAGCTCCTACGAGCAGTACTTC. It is translated as CASRTPSGLAMSSYEQYF.

This clonotype was detected only a few times. The chain uses TRBV12-3 or TRBV12-4 and TRBJ2-1; TRBD2 is a possible D gene (6 bases). The CDR3 loop spans 15 amino acids. V lost 5 bases to trimming and J lost 2 bases, with 13 bases between them. The CDR3 reads CASSSPTGAYNEQFF. The CDR3, as DNA: TGTGCCAGCAGTAGTCCAACGGGGGCCTACAATGAGCAGTTCTTC.

The chain couples TRBV10-3 to TRBJ2-5; possible D gene TRBD2, 7 bases. This CDR3 has 14 amino acids. The V end lost 7 bases, the J end lost 4 bases, and 16 bases lay between the germline ends. The germline gives CDR1 ENHRY, CDR2 SYGVKD. The CDR3 reads CAIKGGGPPETQYF. The CDR3 DNA sequence: TGTGCCATCAAGGGCGGGGGCCCCCCAGAGACCCAGTACTTC.

This clonotype was seen a handful of times. The V gene is TRBV20-1, the J gene TRBJ2-1; 8 bases line up with TRBD2. The germline gives CDR1 DFQATT, CDR2 SNEGSKA (reference sequence). The trim removed 5 bases at V and 6 bases at J, leaving 6 bases unmatched. The CDR3 sequence is 13 residues long. CDR3 sequence: CSAPGGLANEQFF. In nucleotides, the CDR3 is TGCAGTGCTCCGGGGGGGCTAGCCAATGAGCAGTTCTTC.

There are a few counts of this clonotype. The rearrangement uses TRBV29-1 and TRBJ2-7; the D gene is possibly TRBD1 (5 bases). V lost 4 bases to trimming and J lost 7 bases, with 20 bases between them. Germline values: CDR1 SQVTM, CDR2 ANQGSEA. CDR3 length equals 14 residues. The chain's CDR3 is CSVVSFQGPLEQYF. As DNA, the CDR3 is TGCAGCGTTGTATCGTTTCAGGGCCCTCTGGAGCAGTACTTC.